Each of the 9 T cell receptor beta chains below was sequenced from the same sample in a study of T-cell reconstitution after alpha-beta-depleted transplantation in children. Researchers prepared the TCRbeta library using unique molecular identifiers, the study reports. From the PCR reads, TCRdb called clonotypes with MiXCR, one entry per CDR3 protein. This table has about 1,000,000 distinct CDR3 sequences, less than 30% appearing once. The sample in question was PBMCs, mostly from graft donor cells, obtained 360 days after TCRalphabeta/CD19-depleted stem cell transplant. These receptors all stem from a boy younger than two who had a stem cell transplant for SCID, so the T cells may come from the graft donor.

The chain combines TRBV6-2 or TRBV6-3 with TRBJ2-1; TRBD2 aligns across 12 bases. The CDR3 covers 19 residues. With 3 bases clipped from V and 7 bases from J, the junction kept 16 bases outside the gene matches. CDR1 is MNHEY, CDR2 SVGEGT, per germline. CDR3 DNA sequence: TGTGCCAGCAGTTATTCCGGTCTTGGACTAGCGGGGTTGGCTAATGAGCAGTTCTTC. It encodes CASSYSGLGLAGLANEQFF.

The chain is built from TRBV4-2 and TRBJ1-1; D unclear. The V gene's germline CDR1 is LGHNA and CDR2 YNFKEQ. Trimming removed 7 bases at V and 7 bases at J, with 19 bases between. The CDR3 sequence is 14 residues long. CDR3 bases: TGTGCCAGCATGGACTCGTCCAGGATGAGTGAAGCTTTCTTT. It codes for CASMDSSRMSEAFF.

This clonotype has more than one count but fewer than ten. The chain joins TRBV12-3 or TRBV12-4 to TRBJ2-2; D is possibly TRBD1 (6 bases). The CDR3 sequence is 15 residues long. Trimming stripped 7 bases from V and 2 bases from J, with 14 bases between. The CDR3 sequence: CASTDGTPNTGELFF. The CDR3 nucleotides read TGTGCCAGCACCGACGGGACACCCAACACCGGGGAGCTGTTTTTT.

V and J are TRBV19 and TRBJ1-1; 8 nucleotides agree with TRBD1. V was pared by 7 bases and J by 1 base, with 11 bases of the junction left unmatched. The CDR3 is made up of 16 amino acids. From germline, CDR1 is LNHDA and CDR2 SQIVND (reference sequence). The CDR3 DNA sequence: TGTGCCAGTACCACTAATCGGACAGGGCCGAACACTGAAGCTTTCTTT. It encodes CASTTNRTGPNTEAFF.

This clonotype has a handful of counts. This chain connects TRBV7-2 to TRBJ2-5, with unresolved D. The CDR3 totals 15 residues. Germline CDR1 and CDR2: SGHTA and FQGNSA. V lost 8 bases to trimming and J lost 3 bases, with 19 bases between them. CDR3 sequence: CASLWASRREETQYF. CDR3 nucleotides: TGTGCCAGCCTCTGGGCCTCCCGTCGGGAAGAGACCCAGTACTTC. Filled out from reference TRBV7-2 and TRBJ2-5, the complete variable domain reads GAGVSQSPSNKVTEKGKDVELRCDPISGHTALYWYRQSLGQGLEFLIYFQGNSAPDKSGLPSDRFSAERTGGSVSTLTIQRTQQEDSAVYLCASLWASRREETQYFGPGTRLLVL.

V and J are TRBV3-1 and TRBJ2-1, with a tentative D call TRBD2 (6 bases). Trimming left V 4 bases short and J 4 bases short, with 11 bases between. This CDR3 contains 14 residues. The V gene's germline CDR1 is LGHDT and CDR2 YNNKEL (reference sequence). CDR3 amino acids: CASSPRTTYNEQFF. CDR3 DNA sequence: TGTGCCAGCAGCCCCCGGACTACTTACAATGAGCAGTTCTTC.

The chain links TRBV4-2 to TRBJ2-1, with 7 bases that match TRBD2. This CDR3 spans 12 amino acids. V was clipped by 7 bases and J by 5 bases; unmatched bases: 2. Germline V gene data show CDR1 as LGHNA and CDR2 as YNFKEQ. The chain's CDR3 is CASTGGNNEQFF. CDR3 sequence (DNA): TGTGCCAGCACGGGGGGAAACAATGAGCAGTTCTTC.

This chain joins TRBV12-3 or TRBV12-4 and TRBJ1-4; perhaps TRBD1 as D (5 bases). CDR3 length: 15 residues. V shed 8 bases and J shed 6 bases, with 19 bases lying between them. The CDR3 sequence: CASAIRGNWYEKLFF. The CDR3, as DNA: TGTGCCAGCGCTATTAGGGGCAACTGGTATGAAAAACTGTTTTTT.

There are a few counts of this clonotype. This rearrangement joins TRBV6-2 or TRBV6-3 to TRBJ2-1, with 7 bases identical to TRBD2. The V and J ends lost 8 bases and 10 bases, in that order; junction bases with no gene match: 8. Germline CDR1 reads MNHEY; CDR2 reads SVGEGT. The CDR3 has 12 amino acids. The CDR3 DNA sequence: TGTGCCAGCGGACTAGGGACGGGGGAGCAGTTCTTC. Residues: CASGLGTGEQFF.